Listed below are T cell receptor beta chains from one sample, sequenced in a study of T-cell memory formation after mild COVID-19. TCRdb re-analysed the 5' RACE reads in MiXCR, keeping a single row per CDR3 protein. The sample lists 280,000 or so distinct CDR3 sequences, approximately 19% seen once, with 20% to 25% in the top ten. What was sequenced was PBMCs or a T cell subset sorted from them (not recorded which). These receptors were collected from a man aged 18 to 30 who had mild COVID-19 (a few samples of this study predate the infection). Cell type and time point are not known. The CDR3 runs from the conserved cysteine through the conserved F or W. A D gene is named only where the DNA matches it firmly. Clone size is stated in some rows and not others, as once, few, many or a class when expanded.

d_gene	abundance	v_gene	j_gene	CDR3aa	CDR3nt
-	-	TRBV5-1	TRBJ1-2	CASSYQGGEGGYTF	TGCGCCAGCAGCTACCAAGGGGGTGAGGGTGGCTACACCTTC
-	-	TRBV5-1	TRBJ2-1	CASSDSGTHYNEQFF	TGCGCCAGCAGCGACTCCGGGACACACTACAATGAGCAGTTCTTC
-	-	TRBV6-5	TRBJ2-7	CASSSSGLSYEQYF	TGTGCCAGCAGTTCGAGCGGTCTATCCTACGAGCAGTACTTC
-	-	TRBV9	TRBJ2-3	CASSVDSSTDTQYF	TGTGCCAGCAGCGTAGATTCTAGCACAGATACGCAGTATTTT
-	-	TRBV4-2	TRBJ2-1	CASSQERGHGAGEQFF	TGTGCCAGCAGCCAAGAGAGGGGACATGGGGCTGGTGAGCAGTTCTTC
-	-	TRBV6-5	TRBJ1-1	CASRPRTGTHPEAFF	TGTGCCAGCAGGCCTCGGACCGGGACACACCCTGAAGCTTTCTTT
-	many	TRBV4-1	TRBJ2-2	CASSQLGTGELFF	TGCGCCAGCAGCCAATTAGGGACCGGGGAGCTGTTTTTT
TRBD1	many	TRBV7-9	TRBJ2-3	CASSHGTGGTDTQYF	TGTGCCAGCAGCCACGGGACAGGGGGCACAGATACGCAGTATTTT
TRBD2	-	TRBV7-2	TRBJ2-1	CASSPWTSGGDNEQFF	TGTGCCAGCAGCCCGTGGACTAGCGGGGGGGACAATGAGCAGTTCTTC
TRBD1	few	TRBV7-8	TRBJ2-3	CASSRPEQGRVSTDTQYF	TGTGCCAGCAGCCGACCCGAACAGGGGCGGGTTTCGACAGATACGCAGTATTTT
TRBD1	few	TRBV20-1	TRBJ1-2	CSAPGQGAAGGGYTF	TGCAGTGCGCCGGGTCAGGGGGCGGCGGGTGGTGGCTACACCTTC
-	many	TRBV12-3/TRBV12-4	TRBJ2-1	CASSLVQGNEQFF	TGTGCCAGCAGTTTAGTACAGGGCAATGAGCAGTTCTTC
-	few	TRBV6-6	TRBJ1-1	CASSYSDSGNTEAFF	TGTGCCAGCAGTTACTCCGACAGTGGGAACACTGAAGCTTTCTTT
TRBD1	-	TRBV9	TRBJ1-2	CASSVTGQGIDGYTF	TGTGCCAGCAGCGTAACGGGACAGGGGATCGATGGCTACACCTTC
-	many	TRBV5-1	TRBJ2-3	CASSLVGPTDTQYF	TGCGCCAGCAGCTTGGTCGGGCCCACAGATACGCAGTATTTT
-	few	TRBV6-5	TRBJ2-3	CASSQFWADTQYF	TGTGCCAGCAGCCAGTTTTGGGCAGATACGCAGTATTTT
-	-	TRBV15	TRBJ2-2	CATSSRISTGELFF	TGTGCCACCAGCAGTCGGATCAGCACCGGGGAGCTGTTTTTT
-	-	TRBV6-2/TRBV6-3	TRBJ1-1	CASSYQWGTMNTEAFF	TGTGCCAGCAGTTACCAGTGGGGGACTATGAACACTGAAGCTTTCTTT
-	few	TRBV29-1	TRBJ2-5	CSVDFDRSKETQYF	TGCAGCGTTGATTTTGACAGGTCTAAAGAGACCCAGTACTTC
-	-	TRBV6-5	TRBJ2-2	CASRWGRGTGELFF	TGTGCCAGTCGTTGGGGCAGGGGAACCGGGGAGCTGTTTTTT
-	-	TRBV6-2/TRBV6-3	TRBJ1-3	CASRWTASSGNTIYF	TGTGCCAGCCGCTGGACAGCAAGCTCTGGAAACACCATATATTTT
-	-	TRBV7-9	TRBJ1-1	CASSVEAFF	TGTGCCAGCAGCGTAGAAGCTTTCTTT
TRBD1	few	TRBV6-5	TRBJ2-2	CASRLGQPNTGELFF	TGTGCCAGCAGGCTGGGACAGCCGAACACCGGGGAGCTGTTTTTT
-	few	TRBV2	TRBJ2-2	CASSEEIGELFF	TGTGCCAGCAGTGAAGAGATCGGGGAGCTGTTTTTT
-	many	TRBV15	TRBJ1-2	CATSRDLTGWSGYTF	TGTGCCACCAGCAGAGATTTAACAGGATGGAGTGGCTACACCTTC
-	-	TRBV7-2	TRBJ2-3	CASSPFSGTDTQYF	TGTGCCAGCAGTCCCTTTTCTGGCACAGATACGCAGTATTTT
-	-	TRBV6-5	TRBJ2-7	CASSLRGGAGYEQYF	TGTGCCAGCAGCCTGAGGGGGGGGGCCGGGTACGAGCAGTACTTC
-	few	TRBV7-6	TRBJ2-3	CASSLLAGASTDTQYF	TGTGCCAGCAGCTTACTGGCGGGGGCTAGCACAGATACGCAGTATTTT
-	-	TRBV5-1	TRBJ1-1	CASSLERGFEAFF	TGCGCCAGCAGCTTAGAACGTGGGTTCGAAGCTTTCTTT
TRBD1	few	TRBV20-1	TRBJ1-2	CSASLLDRILTNYGYTF	TGCAGTGCTTCATTGCTGGACAGGATCCTTACTAACTATGGCTACACCTTC
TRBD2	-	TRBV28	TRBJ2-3	CASIPSGVVADTQYF	TGTGCCAGCATACCTAGCGGGGTGGTGGCAGATACGCAGTATTTT
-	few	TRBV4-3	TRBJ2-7	CASSQDPYRSGEQYF	TGCGCCAGCAGCCAAGATCCTTACAGGTCCGGCGAGCAGTACTTC
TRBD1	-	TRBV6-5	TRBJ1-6	CASTRQGDSPLHF	TGTGCCAGCACTAGACAGGGCGATTCACCCCTCCACTTT
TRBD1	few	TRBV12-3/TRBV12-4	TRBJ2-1	CASILEGARKQFF	TGTGCCAGCATCCTAGAGGGGGCTAGAAAGCAGTTCTTC
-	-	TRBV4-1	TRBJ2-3	CASSQDPPGTDTQYF	TGCGCCAGCAGCCAAGATCCACCGGGTACAGATACGCAGTATTTT
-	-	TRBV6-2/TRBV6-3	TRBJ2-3	CASKGYVTDTQYF	TGTGCCAGCAAGGGGTACGTCACAGATACGCAGTATTTT
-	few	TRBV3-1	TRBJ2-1	CASSEQVYNEQFF	TGTGCCAGCAGCGAACAGGTTTACAATGAGCAGTTCTTC
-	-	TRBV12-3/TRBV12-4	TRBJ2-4	CASSWGIGRNIQYF	TGTGCCAGCAGTTGGGGCATTGGTCGAAACATTCAGTACTTC
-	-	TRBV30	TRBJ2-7	CAWTKRDMSSYEQYF	TGTGCCTGGACTAAAAGGGACATGAGCTCCTACGAGCAGTACTTC
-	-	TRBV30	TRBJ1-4	CAWSGGGFYEKLFF	TGTGCCTGGAGCGGAGGGGGGTTCTATGAAAAACTGTTTTTT
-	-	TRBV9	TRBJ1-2	CASSVVPGSEYGYTF	TGTGCCAGCAGCGTAGTTCCAGGTTCGGAATATGGCTACACCTTC
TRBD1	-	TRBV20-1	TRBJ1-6	CSARSIGQGNSPLHF	TGCAGTGCTAGAAGCATTGGACAGGGTAATTCACCCCTCCACTTT
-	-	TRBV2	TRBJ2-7	CASSEYRGEGEQYF	TGTGCCAGCAGTGAATATCGAGGGGAAGGCGAGCAGTACTTC
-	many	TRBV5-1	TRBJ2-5	CASSFQGGETQYF	TGTGCCAGCAGCTTTCAGGGCGGCGAGACCCAGTACTTC
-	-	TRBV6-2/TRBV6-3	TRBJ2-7	CASIPTAATYEQYF	TGTGCCAGCATCCCCACAGCGGCGACCTACGAGCAGTACTTC
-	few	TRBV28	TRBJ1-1	CASPSRSGEAFF	TGTGCCAGCCCCTCCAGGTCGGGTGAAGCTTTCTTT
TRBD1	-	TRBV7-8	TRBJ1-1	CASSLEGQGGPEAFF	TGTGCCAGCAGCTTAGAGGGACAGGGTGGCCCTGAAGCTTTCTTT
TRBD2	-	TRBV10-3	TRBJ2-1	CAISSGGAQNEQFF	TGTGCCATCAGTAGCGGGGGGGCTCAAAATGAGCAGTTCTTC